The source of this T cell receptor (beta chain) is a study of metastatic and nonmetastatic thyroid tumors (dated by TCRdb to about 2020). Notes on the research overall: For patients with malignant and with benign thyroid disease, the researchers compared repertoires between peripheral blood samples and tumor or nodule tissue samples. Study-wide findings and limitations: In both blood and tumor samples, TCR beta diversity was reported to be significantly higher in malignant tumors than in benign nodules.

No treatment had been received by any patient before thyroid surgery. Patient clinical samples collected from the early 2010s to the late 2010s were retrospectively analysed using T-cell receptor beta sequencing. Libraries were built with PCR. The run used an Illumina HiSeq 4000. High-throughput sequencing was used to profile the TCR beta-chain CDR3 region of each patient. The study's processing was this. CDR3 differences across clinicopathological groups were used to build a classifier for discriminating distant-metastatic papillary thyroid cancer patients. Repertoire diversity was assessed with the Shannon index, and tumor-blood repertoire similarity with the Morisita-Horn index. TCRdb's own reprocessing of the public reads used fastp at Q25 and MiXCR and kept productive beta chains. Here the V and J calls rest on TCRdb's processing, not on the authors' analysis. The sample data list some 93,000 clones, and 10% to 15% of these were observed just once. Over 9% of the sample belongs to the ten largest clones.

CDR3 length: 15 amino acids, cysteine to phenylalanine. The only DNA kept is the CDR3, 45 bases in frame from the first base. Sequences MDHEN (CDR1) and SYDVKM (CDR2) are obtained from the germline V gene. As regards this clone: Its target antigen remains unknown. One end of the junction does not line up with germline, which may come from a read error.

The sample was blood. This sequence uses TRBV28 and TRBJ2-7; possibly the D gene is TRBD2, per 5 matching bases. The sequence came from a female donor with papillary thyroid cancer or a benign thyroid nodule (not recorded which). Some clones in this sample may be carry-over from other donors' samples. The CDR3: CASGFNSRGSYEQYF. The DNA reads TGCGCCAGCGGCTTCAACTCCCGGGGCTCCTACGAGCAGTACTTC.